This T cell receptor beta chain was identified in a study of blood T cell repertoires in COVID-19. For the study at large: Sites in the United States, Italy and Spain provided acute and convalescent COVID-19 samples. Nucleic acid was either cDNA or gDNA, and it came from T cells, B-cell-depleted T cells, or PBMCs.

The CDR3 loop spans 15 amino acids. V shed 4 bases, J shed 8 bases, and the junction held 11 bases outside the gene matches. Germline CDR1 reads SGDLS; CDR2 reads YYNGEE. As processed by the authors: Quantification of nucleated cells was approximated via reference gene primer amplification. Generated by immunoSEQ multiplex PCR, the TCRdb table keeps only in-frame clones and is missing some. V and J calls and clone size are given by that table; D and trimming were obtained from the DNA. This sample yields some 69,000 clones, of which more than 90% are seen a single time; over 1% belongs to the top ten.

This TCR derives from a man aged 60 to 75 with acute or convalescent COVID-19. The V and J genes are TRBV9 and TRBJ2-1; 8 bases agree with TRBD2. The sequenced sample consisted of peripheral blood. The CDR3 nucleotides read TGTGCCAGCAGCCCCTTCGGGCGGGGGGTCGATGAGCAGTTCTTC. Its protein is CASSPFGRGVDEQFF.